This T cell receptor beta chain was documented in a study of regulatory T cells in long-lasting Graves disease. As regards this clonotype: Its cognate antigen is unknown.

CDR1 LGHNA and CDR2 YSLEER come from the germline V gene. CDR3 length: 17 residues. V lost 1 base, J lost 7 bases, and 8 bases stayed unmatched. Noted time point: newly diagnosed GD, antithyroid drugs for less than 3 months. PBMC-extracted RNA yielded the TCR library. HTBI primers from iRepertoire and Arm-PCR of CDR3 regions yielded the TCR beta libraries. TCRdb reanalysed the multiplex PCR reads using MiXCR and keeps one entry per CDR3 protein. The sample has roughly 430,000 distinct CDR3 sequences, around 17% seen once; the top ten hold approximately 12%. Study-level points and caveats: TRBV28, TRBJ1-2 and TRBJ2-5 were favored in persistent disease.

These data were also filed under a second study, of T cells in Graves' hyperthyroidism and ophthalmopathy.

The TCR originated in a woman under 40 with Graves disease. The V call is TRBV4-3, the J call TRBJ2-1; TRBD2 aligns across 12 bases. The sequencing used peripheral blood mononuclear cells (PBMCs), collected at new diagnosis, from a patient treated with antithyroid drugs. The CDR3 here is CASSQVLAGGPGNEQFF. CDR3 sequence (DNA): TGCGCCAGCAGCCAAGTTCTAGCGGGAGGGCCGGGGAATGAGCAGTTCTTC.